This T cell receptor beta chain was recovered during a study of cytomegalovirus exposure and HLA in healthy donors. General study points: Later analysis identified a missense DCLRE1C variant that was linked to TCR beta V- and J-gene trimming. A later analysis found that most CMV-associated TCR beta chains appeared HLA-restricted.

The CDR3 has 14 amino acids. The ends lost 6 bases at V and 12 bases at J; junction bases unmatched: 15. Germline CDR1 and CDR2: SQVTM and ANQGSEA. Primers included in the PCR were 60 Vbeta and 13 Jbeta primers. Sequencing was performed with immunoSEQ multiplex PCR; in TCRdb, only in-frame clones are kept and a portion is missing. The table shows approximately 120,000 clones, with around 74% occurring only once. Comments on this clone: Antigen specificity is unknown.

The chain joins TRBV29-1 to TRBJ2-3, with 10 bases matching TRBD2. The receptor was isolated from a woman in her 50s in good health and CMV-seropositive. Material: PBMCs. The CDR3 DNA sequence: TGCAGCGTCCAGCCTAGCGGGGGCCGACCTTTCCAGTATTTT. Translation: CSVQPSGGRPFQYF.